The 29 T cell receptor beta chains below come from one sample, sequenced in a study of CD8 T cells in ankylosing spondylitis. Study observations and caveats: Seemingly distinctive of ankylosing spondylitis blood was a TCR beta motif formed by eight highly homologous variants.

From the 5' RACE reads, TCRdb called clonotypes with MiXCR, one entry per CDR3 protein. This table has about 220,000 distinct CDR3 sequences, about 16% appearing once. The antigens of these receptors remain unknown. The sequencing input was blood, either unsorted or a sorted T cell fraction (not recorded which). The receptor source for this set is a male donor with ankylosing spondylitis.

This clonotype was counted only a few times. The J gene is TRBJ1-3, the V gene TRBV12-3 or TRBV12-4; no clear D gene. The CDR3 loop spans 14 amino acids. V lost 2 bases and J 2 bases, leaving 7 bases between the germline ends. The CDR3 spells CASSLTGTGNTIYF. The CDR3 DNA reads TGTGCCAGCAGTTTAACCGGTACTGGAAACACCATATATTTT.

The J gene is TRBJ2-2, the V gene TRBV3-1; D might be TRBD2 (6 bases). Germline V gene lookup returns CDR1 LGHDT and CDR2 YNNKEL (reference sequence). V lost 0 bases to trimming and J lost 5 bases, with 16 bases between them. There are 17 residues in the CDR3. CDR3 nucleotides: TGTGCCAGCAGCCAAGATTGGGCGGGGTTAGGGACCGGGGAGCTGTTTTTT. Translating gives CASSQDWAGLGTGELFF.

This chain uses TRBV10-3 with TRBJ2-3; 9 positions agree with TRBD1. The CDR3 is made up of 14 amino acids. The germline V gene has CDR1 ENHRY and CDR2 SYGVKD. With V trimmed by 6 bases and J by 3 bases, 4 bases remained unmatched. As DNA, the CDR3 is TGTGCCATCAGGGACAGGGGCGGGACAGATACGCAGTATTTT. As protein: CAIRDRGGTDTQYF.

This clonotype was counted only a few times. CDR3 DNA: TGTGCCACCAGCAGAGAAGGTGGAGGCTACACCTTC. It translates to CATSREGGGYTF. The chain recombines TRBV15 with TRBJ1-2; D gene ambiguous. This CDR3 region has 12 residues. The ends were cut back, 0 bases at V and 8 bases at J, with 7 bases in the middle. Germline CDR1 and CDR2: LNHNV and YYDKDF (reference sequence).

This clonotype was seen ten or more times. V is TRBV13 and J is TRBJ1-2; TRBD1 might be the D (5 bases). The CDR3 has 14 amino acids. The germline V gene has CDR1 PRHDT and CDR2 FYEKMQ (reference sequence). Trimming pared 5 bases from V and 1 base from J, leaving 11 bases between. As DNA, the CDR3 is TGTGCCAGCAGCCAGGGCACTCTTAACTATGGCTACACCTTC. Translating it yields CASSQGTLNYGYTF.

This clonotype was counted a few times. The chain has TRBV19 and TRBJ2-7; D is possibly TRBD1 (6 bases). There are 10 residues in the CDR3. CDR1 is LNHDA, CDR2 SQIVND, per germline (reference sequence). In DNA form, the CDR3 reads TGTGCAGCATACAGGGACGAGCAGTACTTC. Amino acid sequence: CAAYRDEQYF.

The rearrangement links TRBV3-1 to TRBJ2-1; the D gene is possibly TRBD1 (6 bases). From germline, CDR1 is LGHDT and CDR2 YNNKEL (reference sequence). There are 14 residues in the CDR3. V was pared by 4 bases and J by 4 bases, with 11 bases between. CDR3 bases: TGTGCCAGCAGCCGACGGGACATTTACAATGAGCAGTTCTTC. Its protein is CASSRRDIYNEQFF.

This clonotype was counted between two and nine times. The rearrangement uses TRBV6-6 and TRBJ1-1; D is undetermined. Per the germline V gene, CDR1 is MNHNY and CDR2 is SVGAGI (reference sequence). The V and J ends lost 7 bases and 0 bases respectively, with 6 bases between them. This CDR3 comprises 12 residues. In DNA, the CDR3 is TGTGCCAGCAATGGTTTGAACACTGAAGCTTTCTTT. Its translation: CASNGLNTEAFF.

This clonotype was found many times. V gene TRBV29-1 combines with J gene TRBJ2-7; 8 positions match TRBD2. Trimming at V came to 1 base and at J to 1 base, leaving 3 bases not matched to a gene. Germline loops: CDR1 SQVTM, CDR2 ANQGSEA. The CDR3 extends over 14 amino acids. The CDR3 region has the DNA TGCAGCGTTGAAGGTAGCGGGGAATCCTACGAGCAGTACTTC. It encodes CSVEGSGESYEQYF.

This clonotype occurred many times. The V call is TRBV29-1, the J call TRBJ2-2; the D is unclear. Germline-derived CDR1 and CDR2 are SQVTM and ANQGSEA. The CDR3 has 12 amino acids. The ends were cut back, 5 bases at V and 2 bases at J, with 6 bases in the middle. CDR3 loop: CSVKLNTGELFF. The CDR3 DNA follows: TGCAGCGTTAAGCTCAACACCGGGGAGCTGTTTTTT.

In this sample, this clonotype turned up a few times. This CDR3 reads CSVLGTGGSYEQYF. Written as DNA, the CDR3 is TGCAGCGTCCTCGGGACAGGCGGTTCCTACGAGCAGTACTTC. This sequence joins TRBV29-1 and TRBJ2-7; 8 bases map to TRBD1. Per germline, CDR1 SQVTM and CDR2 ANQGSEA. The V and J ends lost 6 bases and 1 base, in that order; junction bases with no gene match: 8. This CDR3 is built from 14 residues.

V gene TRBV29-1 combines with J gene TRBJ2-7, with D unclear. This CDR3 contains 13 residues. The germline CDR1 and CDR2 sequences are SQVTM and ANQGSEA. V lost 4 bases and J lost 0, with 10 bases in between. The CDR3 DNA follows: TGCAGCGTTGGTCTTGGGAACTCCTACGAGCAGTACTTC. Encoded protein: CSVGLGNSYEQYF.

This chain links TRBV4-1 with TRBJ2-1; 10 nucleotides align to TRBD2. This CDR3 region has 16 residues. In germline, CDR1 is MGHRA, CDR2 YSYEKL. The J segment lost 4 bases and the V segment lost 4 bases, leaving 7 bases of the junction unmatched. DNA of the CDR3: TGCGCCAGCAGCCGGACCGGACTAGCGGAATACAATGAGCAGTTCTTC. This gives the protein CASSRTGLAEYNEQFF.

The V call is TRBV28, the J call TRBJ2-7; D ambiguous. Germline V gene data show CDR1 as MDHEN and CDR2 as SYDVKM. Deletions cut 2 bases from V and 0 bases from J, with 8 bases between. CDR3 length: 14 amino acids. Here the CDR3 reads CASSLRPSSYEQYF. The DNA for the CDR3 is TGTGCCAGCAGTTTAAGGCCGAGCTCCTACGAGCAGTACTTC.

This chain uses TRBV6-2 or TRBV6-3 with TRBJ2-1; 9 positions agree with TRBD2. CDR1 is MNHEY and CDR2 is SVGEGT in the germline V gene. This CDR3 spans 16 amino acids. The V segment lost 0 bases and the J segment 4 bases; nucleotides outside the gene matches: 4. The CDR3 loop is CASSYSPREGYNEQFF. The CDR3 region has the DNA TGTGCCAGCAGTTACTCCCCGCGGGAGGGTTACAATGAGCAGTTCTTC.

In this sample, this clonotype turned up a few times. The rearrangement uses TRBV11-2 and TRBJ2-1; D gene uncertain. Per germline, CDR1 SGHAT and CDR2 FQNNGV. Trimming cost V 0 bases and J 0 bases, with 12 bases left between them. This CDR3 is built from 17 residues. CDR3 sequence reads: CASSLESDFYSYNEQFF. The CDR3 region has the DNA TGTGCCAGCAGCTTAGAGTCCGACTTTTACTCCTACAATGAGCAGTTCTTC. The entire variable domain, with the rest obtained from reference TRBV11-2 and TRBJ2-1, is as follows: EAGVAQSPRYKIIEKRQSVAFWCNPISGHATLYWYQQILGQGPKLLIQFQNNGVVDDSQLPKDRFSAERLKGVDSTLKIQPAKLEDSAVYLCASSLESDFYSYNEQFFGPGTRLTVL.

V gene TRBV5-1 combines with J gene TRBJ1-2, with TRBD1 identical over 9 bases. The CDR3 runs to 15 residues. V gave up 4 bases and J gave up 1 base; unmatched junction bases: 5. Per germline, CDR1 SGHRS and CDR2 YFSETQ. CDR3 bases: TGCGCCAGCAGCCCGGGACAGGGTGATAACTATGGCTACACCTTC. This gives the protein CASSPGQGDNYGYTF.

This clonotype was counted only a few times. The chain joins TRBV28 to TRBJ2-7; D is perhaps TRBD1 or TRBD2 (6 bases each). This CDR3 is 14 amino acids long. Trimming left V 3 bases short and J 1 base short, with 10 bases between. In germline, CDR1 is MDHEN, CDR2 SYDVKM. The CDR3 coding sequence is TGTGCCAGCAGTTTCCGGGGGCCGTCCTACGAGCAGTACTTC. Its protein product is CASSFRGPSYEQYF.

This clonotype was counted at least ten times. This chain uses TRBV27 with TRBJ2-3; 9 bases are shared with TRBD2. With 4 bases clipped from V and 8 bases from J, the junction kept 13 bases outside the gene matches. From germline, CDR1 is MNHEY and CDR2 SMNVEV (reference sequence). There are 16 residues in the CDR3. The CDR3 coding sequence is TGTGCCAGCAGTTCCATCCTAGCGGGGAACCCCTTTACGCAGTATTTT. Its protein product is CASSSILAGNPFTQYF.

In its sample, this clonotype was seen a few times. The CDR3 sequence is CAIDTGTKPTGQYF. The CDR3 DNA reads as TGTGCCATTGACACCGGGACAAAACCGACCGGGCAGTACTTC. The J gene is TRBJ2-7, the V gene TRBV27; D possibly corresponds to TRBD1 (6 bases). This CDR3 spans 14 amino acids. Germline V CDR1 and CDR2: MNHEY, SMNVEV (reference sequence). V lost 10 bases, J lost 9 bases, and 25 bases lay in between.

For this clonotype: The CDR3 does not end in the conserved phenylalanine or tryptophan, so this is likely a read error. The chain uses TRBV3-1 and TRBJ2-5; a weak D match, TRBD2 (6 bases). The CDR3 contains 16 residues. In germline, CDR1 is LGHDT, CDR2 YNNKEL (reference sequence). With 0 bases removed from V and 4 bases from J, the gap between germline ends came to 15 bases. DNA of the CDR3: TGTGCCAGCAGCCAAGATGGGATGGCGGGACTAGAGACCCAGTACCTC. Translating it yields CASSQDGMAGLETQYL.

This clonotype was counted only a few times. V is TRBV7-8 and J is TRBJ2-7; TRBD1 is a possible D gene (6 bases). Trimming left V 3 bases short and J 6 bases short, with 12 bases between. CDR1 SGHVS and CDR2 FQNEAQ come from the germline V gene. The CDR3 has 13 residues. Written as DNA, the CDR3 is TGTGCCAGCAGCTTTGAAGGGGGATCCGAGCAGTACTTC. It yields the protein CASSFEGGSEQYF. Based on the CDR3 plus reference TRBV7-8 and TRBJ2-7, the full variable domain is GAGVSQSPRYKVAKRGQDVALRCDPISGHVSLFWYQQALGQGPEFLTYFQNEAQLDKSGLPSDRFFAERPEGSVSTLKIQRTQQEDSAVYLCASSFEGGSEQYFGPGTRLTVT.

This clonotype came up many times. This chain joins TRBV12-3 or TRBV12-4 and TRBJ2-1; perhaps TRBD2 as D (6 bases). The CDR3 runs to 13 residues. Trimming shortened V by 8 bases and J by 6 bases, and 14 bases separated the two germline ends. CDR3 bases: TGTGCCAGCGCGGGAATATCGGGCAATGAGCAGTTCTTC. Protein sequence: CASAGISGNEQFF.

This chain joins TRBV4-1 and TRBJ2-2, with D unresolved. V shed 0 bases and J shed 3 bases, with 20 bases lying between them. The CDR3 extends over 19 amino acids. The V gene's germline CDR1 is MGHRA and CDR2 YSYEKL. CDR3 in amino acids: CASSQDTNHLDSHTGELFF. The DNA of the CDR3 is TGCGCCAGCAGCCAAGACACCAACCACTTGGATTCACACACCGGGGAGCTGTTTTTT.

The chain couples TRBV15 to TRBJ2-1, with D possibly being TRBD1 (6 bases). The CDR3 loop spans 16 amino acids. V was trimmed by 0 bases and J by 7 bases, leaving 16 bases between them. Germline lookup yields CDR1 LNHNV and CDR2 YYDKDF (reference sequence). The DNA of the CDR3 is TGTGCCACCAGCAGAGATGGGTCAGCAGGGGTGAATGAGCAGTTCTTC. It yields the protein CATSRDGSAGVNEQFF.

This clonotype was recorded many times. The gene calls are TRBV28 and TRBJ2-7; D is uncertain. The CDR3 extends over 14 amino acids. The germline V gene encodes CDR1 MDHEN and CDR2 SYDVKM. Deletions cut 2 bases from V and 0 bases from J, with 8 bases between. The CDR3, as DNA: TGTGCCAGCAGTTTAAGCCCCTCCTCCTACGAGCAGTACTTC. It yields the protein CASSLSPSSYEQYF.

This clonotype was observed many times. This chain joins TRBV12-3 or TRBV12-4 and TRBJ2-7; no clear D. CDR3 length: 13 residues. Trimming stripped 1 base from V and 6 bases from J, with 10 bases between. Here the CDR3 reads CASSLGLTAEQYF. The CDR3 DNA sequence: TGTGCCAGCAGTTTAGGACTGACCGCCGAGCAGTACTTC.

V and J are TRBV20-1 and TRBJ2-7; D is uncertain. Germline V gene sequence: CDR1 DFQATT, CDR2 SNEGSKA (reference sequence). V lost 1 base and J 3 bases, leaving 4 bases between the germline ends. This CDR3 spans 11 amino acids. The CDR3 nucleotides read TGCAGTGCTAGAGTGAACTACGAGCAGTACTTC. It yields the protein CSARVNYEQYF.

The rearrangement links TRBV6-1 to TRBJ2-7, with unresolved D. The V end was cut by 11 bases, the J end by 4 bases, with 27 bases between. The CDR3 is 16 amino acids. Germline CDR1 reads MNHNS; CDR2 reads SASEGT. Here the CDR3 reads CAAATAPGSQRYEQYF. The CDR3 DNA sequence: TGTGCCGCTGCAACCGCCCCCGGGTCACAAAGGTACGAGCAGTACTTC.